This TCR beta chain comes out of a study of response to subunit inactivated influenza vaccine. Overall study findings and caveats: Seasonal influenza vaccination, on each occasion, was suggested by the authors to recruit few new T cells.

V gave up 5 bases and J gave up 8 bases, with 12 bases separating them. CDR1 and CDR2 (germline): SEHNR, FQNEAQ (reference sequence). The CDR3 consists of 12 residues. In the case of this clonotype: The antigen is not known.

TCRdb ran MiXCR on the RT-PCR reads and lists one entry per CDR3 protein. The table has 700,000 to 800,000 distinct CDR3 sequences, around 18% seen once; the top ten hold roughly a tenth. Sample: PBMCs from blood, taken 4 to 6 days after vaccination. This clonotype originated in a man aged 50 or older who received an inactivated influenza vaccine. The genes are TRBV7-9 and TRBJ1-2; D is perhaps TRBD1 (6 bases). CDR3 residues: CASSLQGQGYTF. In DNA, the CDR3 is TGTGCCAGCAGCCTACAGGGTCAGGGCTACACCTTC.